The 25 T cell receptor beta chains below come from one sample, sequenced in a study of blood T cell repertoires in COVID-19. Sequencing was performed with immunoSEQ multiplex PCR; in TCRdb, only in-frame clones are kept and a portion is missing. The sample includes around 160,000 clones, around 85% seen only once; the top ten take around 8.2%. Sequencing input: peripheral blood. The origin of the receptors is a man aged 55 to 69 with acute or convalescent COVID-19.

A single count supports this clone. V gene TRBV30 combines with J gene TRBJ1-3, with 7 nucleotides matching TRBD1. J gave up 3 bases and V 1 base, and 3 bases lay outside the gene matches. Germline loops: CDR1 GTSNPN, CDR2 SVGIG (reference sequence). The CDR3 contains 14 residues. The CDR3 region is CAWSATGSGNTIYF. The CDR3 bases are TGTGCCTGGAGTGCGACAGGGAGTGGAAACACCATATATTTT.

The V gene is TRBV29-1, the J gene TRBJ2-1, with 9 bases that match TRBD2. The germline V gene has CDR1 SQVTM and CDR2 ANQGSEA. The J segment lost 7 bases and the V segment lost 7 bases, leaving 14 bases of the junction unmatched. This CDR3 spans 15 amino acids. The CDR3 is CSAGRSGSLRNEQFF. Written as DNA, the CDR3 is TGCAGCGCGGGCCGTAGCGGGAGTCTCAGAAATGAGCAGTTCTTC.

V is TRBV9 and J is TRBJ1-1; TRBD1 matches 8 bases. V lost 4 bases and J lost 7; bases outside the gene matches: 3. The CDR3 loop spans 12 amino acids. Germline CDR1 SGDLS, CDR2 YYNGEE. CDR3 in amino acids: CASSLGQGEAFF. The CDR3 DNA follows: TGTGCCAGCAGCTTAGGACAGGGTGAAGCTTTCTTT.

V gene TRBV7-8 combines with J gene TRBJ2-4, with a possible D match to TRBD2 (5 bases). The CDR3 is 13 amino acids. The V gene lost 5 bases and the J gene lost 6 bases, with 11 bases spanning the gap. Looked up from germline, CDR1 is SGHVS and CDR2 is FQNEAQ. CDR3: CASSLLGGNIQYF. CDR3 bases: TGTGCCAGCAGCCTATTAGGAGGAAACATTCAGTACTTC.

The chain couples TRBV6-6 to TRBJ1-2; unclear D gene. The V and J ends lost 7 bases and 7 bases respectively, with 16 bases between them. CDR1 and CDR2 (germline): MNHNY, SVGAGI (reference sequence). The CDR3 consists of 13 residues. In DNA form, the CDR3 reads TGTGCCAGCACCCGAGAGCAGGTTGCTGGCTACACCTTC. Residues: CASTREQVAGYTF.

This clone was seen just once. J is TRBJ2-6 and V is TRBV7-6; no clear D gene. V shed 6 bases and J shed 0 bases, with 9 bases lying between them. CDR1 SGHVS and CDR2 FNYEAQ come from the germline V gene. The CDR3 length is 15 residues. CDR3 coding DNA: TGTGCCAGCAGTCGAGATTTCTCTGGGGCCAACGTCCTGACTTTC. Encoded protein: CASSRDFSGANVLTF.

CDR3 DNA sequence: TGCAGCGTTGACGGACTAGCGGGAGGCAATGAGCAGTTCTTC. It is translated as CSVDGLAGGNEQFF. The chain links TRBV29-1 to TRBJ2-1, with 14 nucleotides matching TRBD2. The germline CDR1 and CDR2 sequences are SQVTM and ANQGSEA. With 3 bases clipped from V and 6 bases from J, the junction kept 1 base outside the gene matches. The CDR3 runs to 14 residues.

V usage is TRBV6-5 and J usage is TRBJ2-2; D possibly corresponds to TRBD2 (5 bases). Germline loops: CDR1 MNHEY, CDR2 SVGAGI. This CDR3 is built from 15 residues. V was pared by 8 bases and J by 2 bases, with 15 bases between. CDR3 sequence: CASYSLGENTGELFF. The CDR3 DNA follows: TGTGCCAGCTATTCTCTGGGAGAAAACACCGGGGAGCTGTTTTTT.

In its sample, this clone was seen once. This chain connects TRBV7-6 to TRBJ2-7; D not certain. The CDR3 length is 13 residues. The V gene lost 1 base and the J gene lost 3 bases, with 7 bases spanning the gap. Germline-derived CDR1 and CDR2 are SGHVS and FNYEAQ. CDR3 sequence (DNA): TGTGCCAGCAGCTTAGGTCCAAACTACGAGCAGTACTTC. It encodes CASSLGPNYEQYF.

The chain couples TRBV11-3 to TRBJ2-7; 14 bases fit TRBD2. Per the germline V gene, CDR1 is SGHNT and CDR2 is YENEEA. This CDR3 has 16 residues. The V and J ends lost 5 bases and 4 bases, in that order; junction bases with no gene match: 7. This CDR3 is CASSHGTSGRGYEQYF. The CDR3 bases are TGTGCCAGCAGCCATGGGACTAGCGGGAGAGGGTACGAGCAGTACTTC.

The rearrangement links TRBV28 to TRBJ1-1; TRBD1 might be the D (5 bases). V was pared by 4 bases and J by 5 bases, with 20 bases between. There are 16 residues in the CDR3. Germline CDR1 reads MDHEN; CDR2 reads SYDVKM. The CDR3 DNA reads TGTGCCAGCAGTTCCCCCCAGCGGGGGGAGAGGACTGAAGCTTTCTTT. Translated, it gives CASSSPQRGERTEAFF.

The chain employs TRBV19 and TRBJ2-7, with D possibly matching TRBD1 (5 bases). V was cut by 5 bases and J by 6 bases, with 11 bases left in between. Germline V lookup: CDR1 LNHDA, CDR2 SQIVND (reference sequence). The CDR3 spans 12 residues. The CDR3 here is CASSFQGTEQYF. The CDR3 region has the DNA TGTGCCAGTAGTTTCCAGGGTACCGAGCAGTACTTC. Based on the CDR3 plus reference TRBV19 and TRBJ2-7, the full variable domain is DGGITQSPKYLFRKEGQNVTLSCEQNLNHDAMYWYRQDPGQGLRLIYYSQIVNDFQKGDIAEGYSVSREKKESFPLTVTSAQKNPTAFYLCASSFQGTEQYFGPGTRLTVT.

This clone was picked up one time. The chain is built from TRBV10-2 and TRBJ1-2; 12 nucleotides agree with TRBD1. Unmatched junction bases numbered 19, after V lost 8 bases and J lost 9 bases. The CDR3 extends over 17 amino acids. CDR1 is WSHSY and CDR2 is SAAADI in the germline V gene. The CDR3 bases are TGCGCCAGCGGCGCCGGGACAGGGGGCGCGGTGGGAGATAGCTACACCTTC. This translates into CASGAGTGGAVGDSYTF.

The chain couples TRBV5-1 to TRBJ2-5, with D possibly TRBD1 on 6 matching bases. V was cut by 0 bases and J by 5 bases, with 14 bases left in between. CDR3 length: 15 amino acids. Germline values: CDR1 SGHRS, CDR2 YFSETQ. The CDR3 spells CASSLGPGVAETQYF. The DNA for the CDR3 is TGCGCCAGCAGCTTGGGCCCAGGGGTAGCTGAGACCCAGTACTTC.

The V call is TRBV28, the J call TRBJ2-7; 8 positions agree with TRBD2. Germline CDR1 and CDR2: MDHEN and SYDVKM. The CDR3 length is 23 residues. J gave up 4 bases and V 6 bases, and 35 bases lay outside the gene matches. CDR3 bases: TGTGCCAGCAGAGTGACCTCGAATTTAGGGTGGGGAACTCCCGGGACTAGTATATACGAGCAGTACTTC. Amino acid sequence: CASRVTSNLGWGTPGTSIYEQYF.

This chain links TRBV28 with TRBJ2-5, with D possibly matching TRBD1 (5 bases). V lost 2 bases to trimming and J lost 1 base, with 14 bases between them. The V gene's germline CDR1 is MDHEN and CDR2 SYDVKM. The CDR3 loop spans 16 amino acids. The CDR3 DNA sequence: TGTGCCAGCAGTTTAAATGTAGGGGCAGGCCAAGAGACCCAGTACTTC. Translation gives CASSLNVGAGQETQYF.

The V call is TRBV27, the J call TRBJ2-2; D is perhaps TRBD2 (6 bases). The V gene's germline CDR1 is MNHEY and CDR2 SMNVEV (reference sequence). CDR3 length: 15 residues. Trimming left V 6 bases short and J 6 bases short, with 17 bases between. The CDR3 region has the DNA TGTGCCAGCAGCCCTCTCGAGACTAGGGCCGGGGAGCTGTTTTTT. Residues: CASSPLETRAGELFF.

This clone was seen just once. The J gene is TRBJ1-1, the V gene TRBV30; perhaps TRBD1 as D (6 bases). The CDR3 extends over 12 amino acids. Trimming shortened V by 5 bases and J by 5 bases, and 12 bases separated the two germline ends. Germline CDR1 GTSNPN, CDR2 SVGIG (reference sequence). This CDR3 reads CAWETGSTEAFF. The CDR3 DNA follows: TGTGCCTGGGAAACAGGGAGTACTGAAGCTTTCTTT.

This rearrangement joins TRBV6-6 to TRBJ1-3, with a weak D call TRBD1 (5 bases). Deletions cut 2 bases from V and 0 bases from J, with 11 bases between. The length of the CDR3 is 16 residues. Germline CDR1 and CDR2: MNHNY and SVGAGI (reference sequence). The DNA of the CDR3 is TGTGCCAGCAGTTACGGGGTCAGGGCCTCTGGAAACACCATATATTTT. It codes for CASSYGVRASGNTIYF.

The chain uses TRBV10-3 and TRBJ2-3; D is unresolved. Germline loops: CDR1 ENHRY, CDR2 SYGVKD. This CDR3 has 15 residues. Trimming left V 1 base short and J 2 bases short, with 10 bases between. CDR3 bases: TGTGCCATCAGTGAGTTGTGGGCTGACACAGATACGCAGTATTTT. Protein: CAISELWADTDTQYF.

J is TRBJ1-2 and V is TRBV24-1, with TRBD1 identical over 7 bases. Trimming took 4 bases from V and 8 from J; bases not matched to a gene: 12. Germline CDR1 and CDR2: KGHDR and SFDVKD. CDR3 length: 15 residues. Here the CDR3 reads CATSDPRDSRRGYTF. DNA of the CDR3: TGTGCCACCAGTGACCCCCGGGACAGCCGTCGGGGCTACACCTTC.

The V and J genes are TRBV24-1 and TRBJ2-2; D may be TRBD2 (6 bases). CDR1 KGHDR and CDR2 SFDVKD come from the germline V gene. The CDR3 covers 17 residues. Trimming removed 4 bases at V and 0 bases at J, with 14 bases between. The CDR3 bases are TGTGCCACCAGTGACCCCCCAGGAGGGGCGAACACCGGGGAGCTGTTTTTT. Translating it yields CATSDPPGGANTGELFF.

V gene TRBV3-1 (or the pseudogene TRBV3-2) combines with J gene TRBJ1-2; 7 bases are shared with TRBD1. The CDR3 runs 14 residues. Germline CDR1 and CDR2: LGHDT and YNNKEL (reference sequence). J was trimmed by 7 bases and V by 7 bases; bases with no gene match: 12. The CDR3 coding sequence is TGTGCCAGCACACCGGGACAGTTACCTGGTGGCTACACCTTC. Encoded protein: CASTPGQLPGGYTF.

This clone was found once. The CDR3 protein is CASSYGQETQYF. CDR3 nucleotide sequence: TGCGCCAGCAGCTACGGCCAAGAGACCCAGTACTTC. The chain is built from TRBV5-1 and TRBJ2-5, with unresolved D. Trimming took off 3 bases at V and 1 base at J, with 4 bases between the two ends. CDR3 length: 12 amino acids. In germline, CDR1 is SGHRS, CDR2 YFSETQ.

The chain couples TRBV5-1 to TRBJ2-2; 9 bases match TRBD1. Unmatched junction bases numbered 4, after V lost 4 bases and J lost 6 bases. The germline V gene encodes CDR1 SGHRS and CDR2 YFSETQ. The CDR3 contains 14 residues. CDR3 amino acids: CASSKGQGSGELFF. DNA for the CDR3: TGCGCCAGCAGCAAGGGACAGGGATCCGGGGAGCTGTTTTTT.